The 3 T cell receptor beta chains presented below share a single source sample, sequenced in a study of tumor and adjacent non-tumor tissue in lung cancer. TCRbeta libraries were built with three rounds of nested PCR, modified from ARM-PCR. In TCRdb, the multiplex PCR reads were re-called with MiXCR into one record per CDR3 protein. The sample yields approximately 76,000 distinct CDR3 sequences, 65% to 75% seen once. RNA was extracted from bulk tissue without any cell sorting. The sequenced sample consisted of lung tumor tissue. These receptors originate from a woman aged 70 to 79 with non-small cell lung cancer.

V gene TRBV6-6 combines with J gene TRBJ1-2; 8 bases fit TRBD1. This CDR3 contains 12 residues. Germline V gene sequence: CDR1 MNHNY, CDR2 SVGAGI (reference sequence). CDR3 sequence: CTCRAGGLGYTF. The DNA of the CDR3 is TGTACCTGCAGGGCAGGGGGCTTAGGCTACACCTTC.

On this clonotype: At one end the junction does not follow the germline gene, possibly because of a read error. The rearrangement links TRBV6-6 to TRBJ2-3; 8 bases line up with TRBD2. The CDR3 is 16 residues long. CDR1 and CDR2 from the germline V gene are MNHNY and SVGAGI (reference sequence). The CDR3 loop is CAISDAGGAHADTHYF. The CDR3 DNA follows: TGTGCCATCAGCGACGCGGGGGGAGCACATGCAGATACGCATTACTTT.

About this clonotype itself: The junction departs from germline at one end; a sequencing error may be responsible. J is TRBJ2-3 and V is TRBV4-2, with a weak D call TRBD2 (5 bases). There are 16 residues in the CDR3. Germline assignment: CDR1 LGHNA and CDR2 YNFKEQ. This CDR3 reads CASSQESSLEADMQYF. Here the CDR3 DNA reads TGTGCCAGCAGCCAAGAGTCTAGCCTGGAGGCGGATATGCAGTATTTT.